The 10 T cell receptor beta chains reported below all come from one sample, sequenced in a study of blood T cell repertoires in COVID-19 (dated by TCRdb to 2018 to 2021). The protocol used for the library was the immunoSEQ multiplex PCR assay. TCRdb's version of the immuneACCESS table is confined to in-frame rearrangements and falls short of the full clone set. An unresolved V gene accounts for under half of the shortfall where checked; the remainder is of unknown origin. The sample has 120,000 or so clones on record, around 86% of them singletons. Around 27% of the sample goes to the ten largest clones. Input material: peripheral blood. All receptors derive from an elderly woman with acute or convalescent COVID-19.

V usage is TRBV4-2 and J usage is TRBJ1-1, with 9 positions matching TRBD1. Germline loops: CDR1 LGHNA, CDR2 YNFKEQ. This CDR3 is 16 amino acids long. The junction had 5 bases not matched to a gene; V was cut back by 1 base and J by 2 bases. This CDR3 reads CASSQGVQGANTEAFF. CDR3 sequence (DNA): TGTGCCAGCAGCCAAGGGGTACAGGGGGCCAACACTGAAGCTTTCTTT.

J is TRBJ1-1 and V is TRBV10-3, with unresolved D. The CDR3 loop spans 12 amino acids. In germline, CDR1 is ENHRY, CDR2 SYGVKD. Deletions cut 10 bases from V and 8 bases from J, with 17 bases between. CDR3 in DNA: TGTGCCAGCAGGATAGGGAGGAACGAAGCTTTCTTT. It codes for CASRIGRNEAFF.

The chain uses TRBV6-5 and TRBJ1-4; D possibly corresponds to TRBD1 (6 bases). The CDR3 runs to 14 residues. Deletions cut 6 bases from V and 7 bases from J, with 15 bases between. Germline-derived CDR1 and CDR2 are MNHEY and SVGAGI. Written as DNA, the CDR3 is TGTGCCAGCAGACTCAGGGGCGACGGTGAAAAACTGTTTTTT. This encodes CASRLRGDGEKLFF.

The chain carries TRBV7-3 and TRBJ2-2, with 9 bases that match TRBD1. The V segment lost 5 bases and the J segment 7 bases; nucleotides outside the gene matches: 11. Germline CDR1 SGHTA, CDR2 FQGTGA. The CDR3 loop spans 16 amino acids. CDR3 amino acids: CASSRSRTGVGGELFF. In DNA, the CDR3 is TGTGCCAGCAGCCGATCCCGGACAGGGGTAGGCGGGGAGCTGTTTTTT.

V is TRBV7-3 and J is TRBJ2-5, with D perhaps matching TRBD2 (7 bases). CDR1 is SGHTA and CDR2 is FQGTGA in the germline V gene. CDR3 length: 13 amino acids. Trimming shortened V by 5 bases and J by 5 bases, and 12 bases separated the two germline ends. The DNA for the CDR3 is TGTGCCAGCAGCGTGGGGGGGCGTGAGACCCAGTACTTC. It yields the protein CASSVGGRETQYF.

The genes are TRBV18 and TRBJ1-5, with D possibly TRBD1 on 6 matching bases. Trimming left V 3 bases short and J 6 bases short, with 12 bases between. CDR3 length: 14 amino acids. The V gene's germline CDR1 is KGHSH and CDR2 LQKENI. CDR3 coding DNA: TGTGCCAGCTCACCGATACAGGGCATTCAGCCCCAGCATTTT. As protein: CASSPIQGIQPQHF.

This chain joins TRBV5-8 and TRBJ1-6; D perhaps matches TRBD1 (6 bases). Per the germline V gene, CDR1 is SGHTS and CDR2 is YDEGEE. Trimming took off 1 base at V and 11 bases at J, with 13 bases between the two ends. There are 14 residues in the CDR3. DNA for the CDR3: TGTGCCAGCAGCTTGCAGGGGAGCGTGGCACCCCTCCACTTT. Translated: CASSLQGSVAPLHF.

The CDR3 sequence: CASSLDVTSGAWGEQFF. DNA of the CDR3: TGTGCCAGCAGCTTGGATGTGACTAGCGGGGCTTGGGGTGAGCAGTTCTTC. J is TRBJ2-1 and V is TRBV5-6, with TRBD2 matching over 11 bases. CDR1 is SGHDT and CDR2 is YYEEEE in the germline V gene. The CDR3 length is 17 residues. V lost 0 bases and J lost 9; bases outside the gene matches: 11.

The genes are TRBV24-1 and TRBJ1-5; the D is unclear. With 5 bases removed from V and 7 bases from J, the gap between germline ends came to 11 bases. The germline gives CDR1 KGHDR, CDR2 SFDVKD. This CDR3 spans 13 amino acids. The CDR3, as DNA: TGTGCCACCAGTGGGCAGGCAGGACAGCCCCAGCATTTT. It specifies CATSGQAGQPQHF.

The chain combines TRBV5-4 with TRBJ2-1; 10 positions match TRBD2. The germline CDR1 and CDR2 sequences are SGHNT and YYREEE (reference sequence). CDR3 length equals 17 residues. V was clipped by 5 bases and J by 9 bases; unmatched bases: 17. CDR3 in amino acids: CASRPSGTSAPRGEQFF. The DNA for the CDR3 is TGTGCCAGCAGACCATCCGGGACTAGCGCCCCGAGAGGTGAGCAGTTCTTC.